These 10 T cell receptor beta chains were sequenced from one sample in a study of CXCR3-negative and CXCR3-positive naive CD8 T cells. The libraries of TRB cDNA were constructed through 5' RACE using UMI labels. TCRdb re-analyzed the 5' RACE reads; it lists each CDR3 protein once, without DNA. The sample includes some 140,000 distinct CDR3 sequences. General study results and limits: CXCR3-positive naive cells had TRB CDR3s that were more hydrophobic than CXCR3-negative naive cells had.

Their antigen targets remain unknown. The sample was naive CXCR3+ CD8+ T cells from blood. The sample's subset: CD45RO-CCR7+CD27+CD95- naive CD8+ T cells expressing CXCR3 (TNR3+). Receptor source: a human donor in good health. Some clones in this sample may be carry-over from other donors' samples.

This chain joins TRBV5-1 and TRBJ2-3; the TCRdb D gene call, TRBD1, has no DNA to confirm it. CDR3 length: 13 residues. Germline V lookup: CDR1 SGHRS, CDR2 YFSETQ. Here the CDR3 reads CASSRGGADTQYF.

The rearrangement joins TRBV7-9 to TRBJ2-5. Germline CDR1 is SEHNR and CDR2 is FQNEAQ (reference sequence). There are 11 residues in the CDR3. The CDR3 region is CASSFDETQYF.

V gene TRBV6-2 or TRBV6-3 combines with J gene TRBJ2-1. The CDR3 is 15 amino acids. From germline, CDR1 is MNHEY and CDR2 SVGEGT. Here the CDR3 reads CASSSDGGSYNEQFF.

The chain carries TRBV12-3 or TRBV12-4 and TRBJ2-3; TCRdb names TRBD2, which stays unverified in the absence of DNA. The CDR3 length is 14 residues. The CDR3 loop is CASGRSGRADTQYF.

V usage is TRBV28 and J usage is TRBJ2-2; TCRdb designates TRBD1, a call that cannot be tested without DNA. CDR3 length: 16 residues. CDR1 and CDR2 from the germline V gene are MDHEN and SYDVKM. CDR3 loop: CASSSRQGLDTGELFF.

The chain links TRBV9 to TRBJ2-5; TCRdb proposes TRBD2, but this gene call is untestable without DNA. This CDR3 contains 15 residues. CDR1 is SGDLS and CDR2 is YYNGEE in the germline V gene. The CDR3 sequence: CASGVATGLQETQYF.

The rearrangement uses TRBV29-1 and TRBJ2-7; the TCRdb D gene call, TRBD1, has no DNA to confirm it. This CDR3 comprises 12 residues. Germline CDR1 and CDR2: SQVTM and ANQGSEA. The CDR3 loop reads CSVDPGQGEQYF.

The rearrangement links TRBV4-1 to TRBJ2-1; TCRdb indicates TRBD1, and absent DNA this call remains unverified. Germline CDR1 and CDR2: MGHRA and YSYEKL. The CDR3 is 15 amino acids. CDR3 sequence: CASSQVPRGGDEQFF.

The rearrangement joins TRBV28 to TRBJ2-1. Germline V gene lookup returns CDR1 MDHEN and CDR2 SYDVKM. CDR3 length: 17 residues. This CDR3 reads CASSLSPSWSSYNEQFF.

The CDR3 reads CASSPRDIYEQYF. The chain links TRBV7-9 to TRBJ2-7; absent DNA, TCRdb's TRBD1 call cannot be checked. This CDR3 region has 13 residues. Germline V gene lookup returns CDR1 SEHNR and CDR2 FQNEAQ (reference sequence).